The rows below give T cell receptor beta chains drawn from one sample of a study of PD-L1 blockade in urothelial cancer. Profiling relied on immunoSEQ multiplex PCR, and the TCRdb table lists in-frame clones only, not all of them. The repertoire has just over 35,000 clones, 84% of them found once; the top ten carry over 9.5%. The sample was PBMCs, taken around atezolizumab (anti-PD-L1) treatment. These receptor sequences come from a man between 40 and 49 years old with urothelial cancer. The CDR3 runs from the conserved cysteine through the conserved F or W. A D gene is named only where the DNA matches it firmly. Clone size is shown for a subset of rows, as once, few, many or a class of expanded clone.

CDR3aa: CASSDSLQGPDTQYF
CDR3nt: TGTGCCAGCAGTGACTCCTTACAGGGCCCAGATACGCAGTATTTT
v_gene: TRBV6-4
abundance: -
j_gene: TRBJ2-3
d_gene: -
len: 15

CDR3aa: CASSGLSRTMEGYTF
CDR3nt: TGTGCCAGCAGTGGACTCTCAAGGACTATGGAGGGCTACACCTTC
v_gene: TRBV6-1
abundance: -
j_gene: TRBJ1-2
d_gene: -
len: 15

CDR3aa: CASSLVSTLGVNTEAFF
CDR3nt: TGTGCCAGCAGTTTAGTTTCGACCCTAGGGGTGAACACTGAAGCTTTCTTT
v_gene: TRBV7-9
abundance: once
j_gene: TRBJ1-1
d_gene: -
len: 17

CDR3aa: CASSSTSGRGDTQYF
CDR3nt: TGTGCCAGCAGCTCGACTAGCGGGAGAGGAGATACGCAGTATTTT
v_gene: TRBV11-2
abundance: -
j_gene: TRBJ2-3
d_gene: TRBD2
len: 15

CDR3aa: CASTFPGGNEQFF
CDR3nt: TGTGCCAGCACCTTTCCCGGGGGCAATGAGCAGTTCTTC
v_gene: TRBV7-3
abundance: -
j_gene: TRBJ2-1
d_gene: -
len: 13

CDR3aa: CSVEMGRAYEQYF
CDR3nt: TGCAGCGTTGAAATGGGGCGAGCCTACGAGCAGTACTTC
v_gene: TRBV29-1
abundance: -
j_gene: TRBJ2-7
d_gene: -
len: 13

CDR3aa: CASSSYRGLDEKLFF
CDR3nt: TGTGCCAGCAGCTCGTACAGGGGTCTGGATGAAAAACTGTTTTTT
v_gene: TRBV7-9
abundance: once
j_gene: TRBJ1-4
d_gene: TRBD1
len: 15

CDR3aa: CASSLVVMSGYGYTF
CDR3nt: TGTGCCAGCAGCTTGGTTGTTATGTCGGGCTATGGCTACACCTTC
v_gene: TRBV5-5
abundance: -
j_gene: TRBJ1-2
d_gene: -
len: 15

CDR3aa: CASSSGYEQFF
CDR3nt: TGTGCCAGCAGCTCGGGGTATGAGCAGTTCTTC
v_gene: TRBV6-1
abundance: -
j_gene: TRBJ2-1
d_gene: -
len: 11

CDR3aa: CASSVELVPGELFF
CDR3nt: TGTGCCAGCAGCGTAGAACTAGTCCCCGGGGAGCTGTTTTTT
v_gene: TRBV9
abundance: -
j_gene: TRBJ2-2
d_gene: -
len: 14

CDR3aa: CASSIPGDTGELFF
CDR3nt: TGTGCCAGCAGCATCCCGGGGGACACCGGGGAGCTGTTTTTT
v_gene: TRBV9
abundance: -
j_gene: TRBJ2-2
d_gene: -
len: 14

CDR3aa: CASGGFGEKLFF
CDR3nt: TGTGCCAGCGGGGGTTTTGGTGAAAAACTGTTTTTT
v_gene: TRBV19
abundance: -
j_gene: TRBJ1-4
d_gene: -
len: 12

CDR3aa: CASSLGSVNRNTEAFF
CDR3nt: TGCGCCAGCAGCTTGGGGTCTGTTAACAGGAACACTGAAGCTTTCTTT
v_gene: TRBV5-1
abundance: -
j_gene: TRBJ1-1
d_gene: -
len: 16

CDR3aa: CASTGLEGASPRGTQYF
CDR3nt: TGTGCCAGCACCGGTCTTGAGGGCGCCTCACCGCGGGGGACCCAGTACTTC
v_gene: TRBV28
abundance: few
j_gene: TRBJ2-5
d_gene: -
len: 17

CDR3aa: CASKSTSRIMDNEQFF
CDR3nt: TGTGCCAGCAAATCGACTAGTCGAATCATGGACAATGAGCAGTTCTTC
v_gene: TRBV2
abundance: -
j_gene: TRBJ2-1
d_gene: -
len: 16

CDR3aa: CASNQDPGLAGELGSYEQYF
CDR3nt: TGCGCCAGCAACCAAGACCCGGGACTAGCGGGAGAGTTGGGGTCCTACGAGCAGTACTTC
v_gene: TRBV4-1
abundance: -
j_gene: TRBJ2-7
d_gene: TRBD2
len: 20

CDR3aa: CASSLGSSAGAGQPQHF
CDR3nt: TGTGCCAGCAGCTTAGGTTCATCGGCGGGGGCTGGGCAGCCCCAGCATTTT
v_gene: TRBV7-2
abundance: -
j_gene: TRBJ1-5
d_gene: -
len: 17

CDR3aa: CASSEEGGQPQHF
CDR3nt: TGTGCCAGCAGTGAAGAAGGGGGTCAGCCCCAGCATTTT
v_gene: TRBV6-1
abundance: -
j_gene: TRBJ1-5
d_gene: -
len: 13

CDR3aa: CASSPTLGGATEQYF
CDR3nt: TGTGCCAGCAGTCCCACACTCGGGGGGGCTACCGAGCAGTACTTC
v_gene: TRBV28
abundance: few
j_gene: TRBJ2-7
d_gene: TRBD2
len: 15

CDR3aa: CASSLIRPEEDEQYF
CDR3nt: TGTGCCAGCAGCTTAATCCGGCCAGAGGAGGACGAGCAGTACTTC
v_gene: TRBV7-9
abundance: -
j_gene: TRBJ2-7
d_gene: -
len: 15

CDR3aa: CASSLDGQNTEAFF
CDR3nt: TGCGCCAGCAGCCTGGACGGACAGAACACTGAAGCTTTCTTT
v_gene: TRBV5-1
abundance: -
j_gene: TRBJ1-1
d_gene: -
len: 14

CDR3aa: CSARKGEKLFF
CDR3nt: TGCAGTGCTAGAAAGGGGGAAAAACTGTTTTTT
v_gene: TRBV20-1
abundance: once
j_gene: TRBJ1-4
d_gene: -
len: 11

CDR3aa: CASSPGPDSPDGYGYTF
CDR3nt: TGTGCCAGCTCACCGGGCCCCGACAGTCCAGATGGTTATGGCTACACCTTC
v_gene: TRBV18
abundance: -
j_gene: TRBJ1-2
d_gene: -
len: 17

CDR3aa: CASSSKREREETQYF
CDR3nt: TGTGCCAGCAGCTCCAAGCGGGAGAGAGAAGAGACCCAGTACTTC
v_gene: TRBV7-9
abundance: few
j_gene: TRBJ2-5
d_gene: TRBD2
len: 15